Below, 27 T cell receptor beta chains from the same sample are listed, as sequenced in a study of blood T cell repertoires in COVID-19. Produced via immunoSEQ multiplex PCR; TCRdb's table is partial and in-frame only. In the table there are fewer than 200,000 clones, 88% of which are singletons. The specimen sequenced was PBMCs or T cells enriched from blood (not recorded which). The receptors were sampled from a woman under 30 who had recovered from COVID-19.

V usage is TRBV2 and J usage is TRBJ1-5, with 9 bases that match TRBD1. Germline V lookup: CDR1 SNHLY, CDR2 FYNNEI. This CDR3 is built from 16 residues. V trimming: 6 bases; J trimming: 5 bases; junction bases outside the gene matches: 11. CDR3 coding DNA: TGTGCCAGCAGACCTCACCTCGGGACAGGGCATCAGCCCCAGCATTTT. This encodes CASRPHLGTGHQPQHF.

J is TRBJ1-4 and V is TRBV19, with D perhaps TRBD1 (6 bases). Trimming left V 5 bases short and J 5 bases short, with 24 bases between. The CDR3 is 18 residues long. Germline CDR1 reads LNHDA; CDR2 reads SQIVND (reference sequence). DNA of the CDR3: TGTGCCAGTAGTTCCTTAATTGATGGGGGCCGACCAAATGAAAAACTGTTTTTT. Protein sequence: CASSSLIDGGRPNEKLFF.

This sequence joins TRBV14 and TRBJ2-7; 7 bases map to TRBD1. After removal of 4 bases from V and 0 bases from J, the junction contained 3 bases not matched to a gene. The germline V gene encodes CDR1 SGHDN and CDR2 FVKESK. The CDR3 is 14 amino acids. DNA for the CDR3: TGTGCCAGCAGCCCGGGACAGAGCTCCTACGAGCAGTACTTC. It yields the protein CASSPGQSSYEQYF.

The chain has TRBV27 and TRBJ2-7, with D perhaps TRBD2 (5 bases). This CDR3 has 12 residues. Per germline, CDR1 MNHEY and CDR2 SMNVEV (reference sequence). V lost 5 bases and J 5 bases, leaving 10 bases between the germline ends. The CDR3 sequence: CASSRTSDEQYF. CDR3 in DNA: TGTGCCAGCAGTCGGACTTCTGACGAGCAGTACTTC.

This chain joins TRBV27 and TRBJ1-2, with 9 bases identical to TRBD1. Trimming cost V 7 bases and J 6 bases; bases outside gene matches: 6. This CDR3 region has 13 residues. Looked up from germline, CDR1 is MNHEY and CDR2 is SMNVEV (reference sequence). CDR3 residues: CASKSDRGHGYTF. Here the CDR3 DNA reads TGTGCCAGCAAGTCGGACAGGGGACATGGCTACACCTTC.

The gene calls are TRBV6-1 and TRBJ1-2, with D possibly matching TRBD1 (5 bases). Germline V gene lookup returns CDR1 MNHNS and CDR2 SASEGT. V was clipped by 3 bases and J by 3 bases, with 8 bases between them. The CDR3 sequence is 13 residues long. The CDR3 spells CASSDGGDYGYTF. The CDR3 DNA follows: TGTGCCAGCAGTGATGGGGGGGACTATGGCTACACCTTC.

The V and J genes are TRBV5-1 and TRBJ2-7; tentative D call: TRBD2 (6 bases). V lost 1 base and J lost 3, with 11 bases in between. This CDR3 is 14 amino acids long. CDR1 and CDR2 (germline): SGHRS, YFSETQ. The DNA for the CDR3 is TGCGCCAGCAGCTTGCCTAGCGTGGACTACGAGCAGTACTTC. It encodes CASSLPSVDYEQYF.

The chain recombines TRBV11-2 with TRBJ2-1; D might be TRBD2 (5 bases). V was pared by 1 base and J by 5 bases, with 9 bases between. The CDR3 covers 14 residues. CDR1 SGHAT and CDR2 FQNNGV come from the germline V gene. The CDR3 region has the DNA TGTGCCAGCAGCTTAGGAGGGCAGAACAATGAGCAGTTCTTC. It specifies CASSLGGQNNEQFF. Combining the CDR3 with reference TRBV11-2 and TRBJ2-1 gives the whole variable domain EAGVAQSPRYKIIEKRQSVAFWCNPISGHATLYWYQQILGQGPKLLIQFQNNGVVDDSQLPKDRFSAERLKGVDSTLKIQPAKLEDSAVYLCASSLGGQNNEQFFGPGTRLTVL.

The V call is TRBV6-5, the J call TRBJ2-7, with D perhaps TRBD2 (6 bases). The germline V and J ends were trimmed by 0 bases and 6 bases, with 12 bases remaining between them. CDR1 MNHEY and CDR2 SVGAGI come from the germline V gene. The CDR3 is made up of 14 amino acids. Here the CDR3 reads CASSYSRDATEQYF. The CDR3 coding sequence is TGTGCCAGCAGTTACTCGCGGGACGCCACCGAGCAGTACTTC.

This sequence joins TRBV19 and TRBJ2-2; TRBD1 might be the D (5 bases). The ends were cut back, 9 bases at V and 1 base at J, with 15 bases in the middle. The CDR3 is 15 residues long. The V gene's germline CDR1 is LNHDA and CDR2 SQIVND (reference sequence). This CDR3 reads CASAPATGNTGELFF. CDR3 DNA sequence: TGTGCCAGCGCCCCGGCTACAGGGAACACCGGGGAGCTGTTTTTT.

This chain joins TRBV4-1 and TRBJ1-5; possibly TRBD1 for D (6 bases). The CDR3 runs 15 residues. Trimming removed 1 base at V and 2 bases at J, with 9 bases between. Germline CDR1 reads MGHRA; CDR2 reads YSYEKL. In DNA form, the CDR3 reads TGCGCCAGCAGCCAAGTACGACAGGGCAATCAGCCCCAGCATTTT. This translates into CASSQVRQGNQPQHF.

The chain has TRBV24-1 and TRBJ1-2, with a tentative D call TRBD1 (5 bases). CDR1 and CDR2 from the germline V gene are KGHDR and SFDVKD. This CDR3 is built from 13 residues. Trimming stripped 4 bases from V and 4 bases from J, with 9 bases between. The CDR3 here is CATSDRASYGYTF. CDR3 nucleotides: TGTGCCACCAGTGACAGGGCTAGCTATGGCTACACCTTC.

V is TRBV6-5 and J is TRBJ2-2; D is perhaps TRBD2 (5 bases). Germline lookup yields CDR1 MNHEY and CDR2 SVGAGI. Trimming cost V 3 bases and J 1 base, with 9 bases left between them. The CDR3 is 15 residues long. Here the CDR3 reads CASSYISVNTGELFF. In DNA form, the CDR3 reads TGTGCCAGCAGTTATATTAGCGTGAACACCGGGGAGCTGTTTTTT.

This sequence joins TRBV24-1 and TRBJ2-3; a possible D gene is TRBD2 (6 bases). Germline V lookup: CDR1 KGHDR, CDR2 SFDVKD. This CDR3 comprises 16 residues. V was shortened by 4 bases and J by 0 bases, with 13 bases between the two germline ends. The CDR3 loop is CATSDPGGLSTDTQYF. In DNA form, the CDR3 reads TGTGCCACCAGTGACCCTGGGGGGTTAAGCACAGATACGCAGTATTTT.

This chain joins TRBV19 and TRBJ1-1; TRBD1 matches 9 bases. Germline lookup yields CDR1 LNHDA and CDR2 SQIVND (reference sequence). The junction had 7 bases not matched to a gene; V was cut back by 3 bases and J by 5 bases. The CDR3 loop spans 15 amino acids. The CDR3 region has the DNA TGTGCCAGTAGTATCGCGGCGACAGGGGGGACTGAAGCTTTCTTT. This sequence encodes CASSIAATGGTEAFF.

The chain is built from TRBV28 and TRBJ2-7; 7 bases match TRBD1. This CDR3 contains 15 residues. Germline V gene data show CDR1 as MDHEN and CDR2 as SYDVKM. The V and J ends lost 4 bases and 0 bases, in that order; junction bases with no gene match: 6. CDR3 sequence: CASSSGQASSYEQYF. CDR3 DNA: TGTGCCAGCAGTTCAGGACAGGCTAGCTCCTACGAGCAGTACTTC.

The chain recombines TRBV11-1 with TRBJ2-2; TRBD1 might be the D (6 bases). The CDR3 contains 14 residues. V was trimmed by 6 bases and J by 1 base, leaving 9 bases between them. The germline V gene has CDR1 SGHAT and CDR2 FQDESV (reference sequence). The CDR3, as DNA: TGTGCCAGCAGGGGGGCGGTGAACACCGGGGAGCTGTTTTTT. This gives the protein CASRGAVNTGELFF.

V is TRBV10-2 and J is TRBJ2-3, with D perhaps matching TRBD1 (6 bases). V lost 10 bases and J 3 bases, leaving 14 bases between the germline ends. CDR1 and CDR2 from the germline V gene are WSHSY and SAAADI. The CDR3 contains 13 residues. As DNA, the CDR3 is TGCGCCACCCAGGACAGCTCGACAGATACGCAGTATTTT. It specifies CATQDSSTDTQYF.

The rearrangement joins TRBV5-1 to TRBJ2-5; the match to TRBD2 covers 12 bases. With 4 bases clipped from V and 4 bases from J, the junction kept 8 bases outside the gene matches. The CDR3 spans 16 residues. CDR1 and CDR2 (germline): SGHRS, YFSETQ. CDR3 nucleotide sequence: TGCGCCAGCAGCCGGCGACTAGCGGGGGATGGAGAGACCCAGTACTTC. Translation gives CASSRRLAGDGETQYF.

The CDR3 nucleotides are TGTGCCAGCATCCGCGGGACAGGGGGGACCAATGAGCAGTTCTTC. It encodes CASIRGTGGTNEQFF. The chain couples TRBV2 to TRBJ2-1; the match to TRBD1 covers 11 bases. The J segment lost 6 bases and the V segment lost 7 bases, leaving 8 bases of the junction unmatched. CDR3 length equals 15 residues. CDR1 and CDR2 from the germline V gene are SNHLY and FYNNEI.

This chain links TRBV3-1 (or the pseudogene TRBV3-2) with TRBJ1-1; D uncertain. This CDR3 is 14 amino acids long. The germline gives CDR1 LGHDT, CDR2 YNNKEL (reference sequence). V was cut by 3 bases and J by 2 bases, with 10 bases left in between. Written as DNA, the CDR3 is TGTGCCAGCAGCCAGTTGGGGAGAAACACTGAAGCTTTCTTT. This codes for CASSQLGRNTEAFF.

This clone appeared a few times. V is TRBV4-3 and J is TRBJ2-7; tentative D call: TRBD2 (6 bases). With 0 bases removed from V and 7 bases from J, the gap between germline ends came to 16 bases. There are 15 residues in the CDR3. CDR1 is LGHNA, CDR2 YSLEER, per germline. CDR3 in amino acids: CASSQDVGSGGEQYF. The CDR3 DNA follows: TGCGCCAGCAGCCAAGATGTCGGTAGCGGAGGGGAGCAGTACTTC.

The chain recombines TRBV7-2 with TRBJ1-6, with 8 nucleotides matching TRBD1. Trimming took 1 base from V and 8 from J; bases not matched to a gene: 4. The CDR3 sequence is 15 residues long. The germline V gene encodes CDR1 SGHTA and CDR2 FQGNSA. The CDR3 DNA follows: TGTGCCAGCAGCTTAGGGACAGGGAGTTATTCACCCCTCCACTTT. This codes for CASSLGTGSYSPLHF. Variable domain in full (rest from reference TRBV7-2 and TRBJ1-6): GAGVSQSPSNKVTEKGKDVELRCDPISGHTALYWYRQSLGQGLEFLIYFQGNSAPDKSGLPSDRFSAERTGGSVSTLTIQRTQQEDSAVYLCASSLGTGSYSPLHFGNGTRLTVT.

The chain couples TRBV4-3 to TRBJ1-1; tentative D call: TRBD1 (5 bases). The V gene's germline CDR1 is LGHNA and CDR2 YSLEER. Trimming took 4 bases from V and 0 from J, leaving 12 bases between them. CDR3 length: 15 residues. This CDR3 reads CASSRGVGVNTEAFF. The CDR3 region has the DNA TGCGCCAGCAGCCGGGGGGTTGGGGTGAACACTGAAGCTTTCTTT.

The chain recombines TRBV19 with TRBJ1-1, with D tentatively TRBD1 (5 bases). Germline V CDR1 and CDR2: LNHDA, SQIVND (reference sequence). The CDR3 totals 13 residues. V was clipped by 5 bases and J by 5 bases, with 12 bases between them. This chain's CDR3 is CASSSGGGTEAFF. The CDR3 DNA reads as TGTGCCAGTAGTTCGGGGGGAGGTACTGAAGCTTTCTTT. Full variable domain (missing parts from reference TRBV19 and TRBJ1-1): DGGITQSPKYLFRKEGQNVTLSCEQNLNHDAMYWYRQDPGQGLRLIYYSQIVNDFQKGDIAEGYSVSREKKESFPLTVTSAQKNPTAFYLCASSSGGGTEAFFGQGTRLTVV.

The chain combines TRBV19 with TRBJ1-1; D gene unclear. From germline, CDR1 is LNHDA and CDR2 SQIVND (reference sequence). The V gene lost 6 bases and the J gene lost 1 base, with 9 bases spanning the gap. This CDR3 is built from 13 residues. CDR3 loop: CASSPGSNTEAFF. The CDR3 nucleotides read TGTGCCAGTAGCCCGGGATCGAACACTGAAGCTTTCTTT.

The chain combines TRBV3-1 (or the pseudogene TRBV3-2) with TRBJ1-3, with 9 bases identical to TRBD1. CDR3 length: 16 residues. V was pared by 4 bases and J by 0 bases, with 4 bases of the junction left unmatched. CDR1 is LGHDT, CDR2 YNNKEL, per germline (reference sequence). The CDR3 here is CASSRMTGGSGNTIYF. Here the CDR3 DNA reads TGTGCCAGCAGCCGAATGACAGGGGGCTCTGGAAACACCATATATTTT.